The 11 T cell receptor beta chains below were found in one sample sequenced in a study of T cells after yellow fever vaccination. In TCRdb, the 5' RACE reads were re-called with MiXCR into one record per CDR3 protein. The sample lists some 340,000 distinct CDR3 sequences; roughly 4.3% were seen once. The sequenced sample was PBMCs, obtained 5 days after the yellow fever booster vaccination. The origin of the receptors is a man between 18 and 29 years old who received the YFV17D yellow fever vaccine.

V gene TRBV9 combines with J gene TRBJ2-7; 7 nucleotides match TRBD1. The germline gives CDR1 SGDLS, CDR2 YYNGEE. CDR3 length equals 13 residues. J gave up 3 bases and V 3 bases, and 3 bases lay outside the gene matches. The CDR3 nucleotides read TGTGCCAGCAGCGCGGGACAGAGCTACGAGCAGTACTTC. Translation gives CASSAGQSYEQYF.

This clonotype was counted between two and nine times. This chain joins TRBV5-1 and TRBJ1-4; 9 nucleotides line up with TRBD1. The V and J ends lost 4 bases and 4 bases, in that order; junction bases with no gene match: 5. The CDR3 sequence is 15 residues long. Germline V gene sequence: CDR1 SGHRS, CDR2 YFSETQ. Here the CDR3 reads CASSGTGTGNEKLFF. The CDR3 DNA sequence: TGCGCCAGCAGCGGGACAGGGACGGGTAATGAAAAACTGTTTTTT.

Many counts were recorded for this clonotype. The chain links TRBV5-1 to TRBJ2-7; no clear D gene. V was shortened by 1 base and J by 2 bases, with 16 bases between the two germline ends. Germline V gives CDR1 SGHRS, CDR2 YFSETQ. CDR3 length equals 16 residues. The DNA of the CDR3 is TGCGCCAGCAGCTTGTCGTCATTCGGCGAAGCCTACGAGCAGTACGTC. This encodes CASSLSSFGEAYEQYV.

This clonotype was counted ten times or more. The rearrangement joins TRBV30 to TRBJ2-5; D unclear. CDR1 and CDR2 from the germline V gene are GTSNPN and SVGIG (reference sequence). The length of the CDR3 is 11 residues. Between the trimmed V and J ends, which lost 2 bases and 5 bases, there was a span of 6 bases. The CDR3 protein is CAWSPRETQYF. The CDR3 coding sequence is TGTGCCTGGAGTCCTAGGGAGACCCAGTACTTC. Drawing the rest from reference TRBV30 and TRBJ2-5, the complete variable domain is SQTIHQWPATLVQPVGSPLSLECTVEGTSNPNLYWYRQAAGRGLQLLFYSVGIGQISSEVPQNLSASRPQDRQFILSSKKLLLSDSGFYLCAWSPRETQYFGPGTRLLVL.

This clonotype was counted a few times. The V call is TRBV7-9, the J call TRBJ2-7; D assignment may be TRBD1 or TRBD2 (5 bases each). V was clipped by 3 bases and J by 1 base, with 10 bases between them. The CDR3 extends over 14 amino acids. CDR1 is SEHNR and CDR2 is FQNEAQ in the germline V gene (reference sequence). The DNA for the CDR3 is TGTGCCAGCAGCTTTCTGGGGGAGTCCTACGAGCAGTACGTC. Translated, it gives CASSFLGESYEQYV.

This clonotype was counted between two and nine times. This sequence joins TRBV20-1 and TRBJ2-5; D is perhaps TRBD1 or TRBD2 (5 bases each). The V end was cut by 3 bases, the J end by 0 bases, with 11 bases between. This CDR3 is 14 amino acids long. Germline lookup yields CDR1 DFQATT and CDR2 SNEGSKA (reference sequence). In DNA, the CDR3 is TGCAGTGCTAGGGGACCGGAGTACCAAGAGACCCAGTACTTC. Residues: CSARGPEYQETQYF.

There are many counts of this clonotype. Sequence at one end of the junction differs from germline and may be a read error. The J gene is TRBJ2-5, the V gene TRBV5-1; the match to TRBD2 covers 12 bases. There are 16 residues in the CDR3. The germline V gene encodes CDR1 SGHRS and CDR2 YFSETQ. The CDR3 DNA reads TGTGCCAGCAGCCCGAGACTAGCGGGGGCGGGGGAGACCCAGTACTTC. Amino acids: CASSPRLAGAGETQYF.

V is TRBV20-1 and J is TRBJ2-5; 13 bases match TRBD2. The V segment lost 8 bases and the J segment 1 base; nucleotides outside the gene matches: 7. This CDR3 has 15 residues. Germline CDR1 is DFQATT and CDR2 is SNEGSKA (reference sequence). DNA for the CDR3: TGCAGTTCATCGACTAGCGGGGGGCTCCAAGAGACCCAGTACTTC. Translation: CSSSTSGGLQETQYF.

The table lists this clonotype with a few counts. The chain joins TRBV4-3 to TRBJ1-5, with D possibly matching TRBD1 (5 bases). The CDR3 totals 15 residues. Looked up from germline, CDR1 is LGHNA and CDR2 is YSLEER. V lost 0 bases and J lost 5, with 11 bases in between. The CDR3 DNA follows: TGCGCCAGCAGCCAAGATATAAGGGGTGATCAGCCCCAGCATTTT. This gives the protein CASSQDIRGDQPQHF.

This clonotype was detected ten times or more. Here the CDR3 reads CASSVAGADSPLHF. In nucleotides, the CDR3 is TGTGCCAGCAGCGTAGCTGGGGCTGATTCACCCCTCCACTTT. The chain couples TRBV9 to TRBJ1-6, with D perhaps TRBD1 (5 bases). The ends were cut back, 0 bases at V and 8 bases at J, with 9 bases in the middle. CDR1 is SGDLS, CDR2 YYNGEE, per germline. The CDR3 extends over 14 amino acids.

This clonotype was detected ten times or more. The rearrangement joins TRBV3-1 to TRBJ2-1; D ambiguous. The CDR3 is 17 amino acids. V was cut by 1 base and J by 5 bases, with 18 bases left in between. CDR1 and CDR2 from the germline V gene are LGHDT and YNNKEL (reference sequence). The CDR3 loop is CASSQVGWVAPNNEQFF. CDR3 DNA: TGTGCCAGCAGCCAAGTCGGTTGGGTAGCTCCCAACAATGAGCAGTTCTTC.